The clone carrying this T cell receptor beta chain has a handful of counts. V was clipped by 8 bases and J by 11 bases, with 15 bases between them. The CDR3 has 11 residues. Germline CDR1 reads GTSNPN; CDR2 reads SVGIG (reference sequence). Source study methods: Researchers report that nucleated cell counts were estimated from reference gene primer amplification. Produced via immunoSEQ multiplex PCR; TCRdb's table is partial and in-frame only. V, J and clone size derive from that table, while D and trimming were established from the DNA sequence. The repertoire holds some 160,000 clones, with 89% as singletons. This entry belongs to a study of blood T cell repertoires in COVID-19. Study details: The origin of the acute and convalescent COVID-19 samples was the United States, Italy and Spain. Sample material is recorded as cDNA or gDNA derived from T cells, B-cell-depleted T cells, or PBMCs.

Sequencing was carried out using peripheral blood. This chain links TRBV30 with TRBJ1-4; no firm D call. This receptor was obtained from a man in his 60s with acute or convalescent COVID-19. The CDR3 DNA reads TGTGCCGTTGAACGTACCGGGAAACTGTTTTTT. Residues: CAVERTGKLFF.